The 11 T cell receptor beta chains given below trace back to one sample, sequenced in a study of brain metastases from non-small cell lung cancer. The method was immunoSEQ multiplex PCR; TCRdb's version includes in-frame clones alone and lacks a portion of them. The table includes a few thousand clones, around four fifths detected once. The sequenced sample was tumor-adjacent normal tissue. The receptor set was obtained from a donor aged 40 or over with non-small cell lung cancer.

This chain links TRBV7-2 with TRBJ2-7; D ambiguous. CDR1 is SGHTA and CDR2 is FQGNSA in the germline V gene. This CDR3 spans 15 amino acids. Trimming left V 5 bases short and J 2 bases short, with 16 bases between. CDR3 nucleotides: TGTGCCAGCAGCCCGCACTCAAGTCGAGCCTACGAGCAGTACTTC. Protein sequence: CASSPHSSRAYEQYF.

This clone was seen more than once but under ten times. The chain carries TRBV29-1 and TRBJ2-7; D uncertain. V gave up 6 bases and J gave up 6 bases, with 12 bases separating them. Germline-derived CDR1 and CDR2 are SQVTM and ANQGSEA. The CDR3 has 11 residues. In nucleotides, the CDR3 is TGCAGCGTCCATAAGGCTGGCGAGCAGTACTTC. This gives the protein CSVHKAGEQYF.

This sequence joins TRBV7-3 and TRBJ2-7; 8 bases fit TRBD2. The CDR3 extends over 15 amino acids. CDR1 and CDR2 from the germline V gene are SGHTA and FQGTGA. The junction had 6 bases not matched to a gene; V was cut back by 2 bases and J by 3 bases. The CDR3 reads CASSLQAGALYEQYF. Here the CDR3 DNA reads TGTGCCAGCAGCTTACAAGCGGGGGCTCTCTACGAGCAGTACTTC.

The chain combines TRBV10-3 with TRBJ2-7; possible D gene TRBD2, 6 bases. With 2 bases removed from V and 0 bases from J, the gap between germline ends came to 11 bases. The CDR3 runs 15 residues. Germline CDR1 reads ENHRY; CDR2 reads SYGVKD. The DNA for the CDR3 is TGTGCCATCAGTGAGATAAAGGGACTCTCCTACGAGCAGTACTTC. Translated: CAISEIKGLSYEQYF.

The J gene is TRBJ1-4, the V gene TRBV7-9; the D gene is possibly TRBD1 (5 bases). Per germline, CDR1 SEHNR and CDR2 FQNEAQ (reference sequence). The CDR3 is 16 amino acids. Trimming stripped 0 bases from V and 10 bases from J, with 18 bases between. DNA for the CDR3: TGTGCCAGCAGCTTAGCTAACCTTGAGGCGGGGGGAAAACTGTTTTTT. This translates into CASSLANLEAGGKLFF.

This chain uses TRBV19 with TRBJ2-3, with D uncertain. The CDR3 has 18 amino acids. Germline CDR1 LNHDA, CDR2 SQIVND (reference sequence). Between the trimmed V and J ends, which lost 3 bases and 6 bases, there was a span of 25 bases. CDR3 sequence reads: CASSMASWELAGWDTQYF. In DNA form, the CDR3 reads TGTGCCAGTAGTATGGCCAGTTGGGAACTCGCCGGCTGGGATACGCAGTATTTT.

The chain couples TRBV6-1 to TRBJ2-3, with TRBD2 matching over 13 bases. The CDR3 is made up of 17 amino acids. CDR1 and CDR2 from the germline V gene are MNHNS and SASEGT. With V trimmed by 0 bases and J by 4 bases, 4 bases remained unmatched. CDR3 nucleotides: TGTGCCAGCAGTGAAGCTCGGACTAGCGGGAGTCCAGATACGCAGTATTTT. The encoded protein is CASSEARTSGSPDTQYF.

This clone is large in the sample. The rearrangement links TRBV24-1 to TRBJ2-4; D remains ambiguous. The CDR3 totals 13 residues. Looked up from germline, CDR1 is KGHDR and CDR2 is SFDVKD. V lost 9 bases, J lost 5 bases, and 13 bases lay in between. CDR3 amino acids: CATQKGWENIQYF. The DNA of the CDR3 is TGTGCCACCCAAAAGGGTTGGGAAAACATTCAGTACTTC.

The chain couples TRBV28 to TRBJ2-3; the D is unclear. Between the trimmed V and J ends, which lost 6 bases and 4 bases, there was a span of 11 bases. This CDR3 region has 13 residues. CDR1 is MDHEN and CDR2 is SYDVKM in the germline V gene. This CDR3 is CASRFTGSDTQYF. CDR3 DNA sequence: TGTGCCAGCAGGTTTACGGGTTCAGATACGCAGTATTTT.

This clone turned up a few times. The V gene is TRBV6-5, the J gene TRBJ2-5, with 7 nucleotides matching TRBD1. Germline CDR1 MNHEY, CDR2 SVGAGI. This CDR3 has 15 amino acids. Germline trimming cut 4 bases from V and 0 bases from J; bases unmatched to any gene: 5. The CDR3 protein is CASSLQGRNQETQYF. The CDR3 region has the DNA TGTGCCAGCAGTTTACAGGGGCGGAACCAAGAGACCCAGTACTTC.

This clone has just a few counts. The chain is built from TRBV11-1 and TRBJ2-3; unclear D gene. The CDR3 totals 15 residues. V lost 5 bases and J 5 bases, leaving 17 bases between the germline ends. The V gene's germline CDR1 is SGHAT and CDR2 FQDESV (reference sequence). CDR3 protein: CASSPASPIRDTQYF. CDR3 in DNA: TGTGCCAGCAGCCCAGCAAGCCCAATAAGAGATACGCAGTATTTT.